The 25 T cell receptor beta chains listed next were all sequenced from one sample in a study of graft-versus-host responses after intestinal transplantation. Profiled with immunoSEQ multiplex PCR; TCRdb holds only in-frame clones, not every one. The table has 85,000 to 90,000 clones, roughly 87% seen once; the top ten hold approximately 18%. These TCRs' antigens remain unknown. Specimen: unstimulated CD8+ T cells sorted from spleen or lymph node cells, collected before intestinal transplant. Receptor source: a human donor who received an intestinal transplant.

The rearrangement joins TRBV5-4 to TRBJ2-4; D is perhaps TRBD1 or TRBD2 (5 bases each). CDR3 length: 13 residues. Germline V gene data show CDR1 as SGHNT and CDR2 as YYREEE (reference sequence). Trimming pared 3 bases from V and 5 bases from J, leaving 9 bases between. CDR3 sequence: CASSSRGENIQYF. Written as DNA, the CDR3 is TGTGCCAGCAGCTCCCGAGGGGAAAACATTCAGTACTTC.

This clone was seen a single time. The chain uses TRBV27 and TRBJ1-6; 7 bases are a match to TRBD1. Germline V gene lookup returns CDR1 MNHEY and CDR2 SMNVEV (reference sequence). The CDR3 loop spans 14 amino acids. V was clipped by 4 bases and J by 8 bases; unmatched bases: 5. The CDR3 DNA reads as TGTGCCAGCAGTTCGACAGGGTTGGATTCACCCCTCCACTTT. Amino acid sequence: CASSSTGLDSPLHF.

About this clone itself: The sample has other DNA sequences that encode this CDR3 too. V usage is TRBV6-5 and J usage is TRBJ2-3; D is unclear. CDR3 length equals 13 residues. V was trimmed by 2 bases and J by 1 base, leaving 4 bases between them. Germline V gene lookup returns CDR1 MNHEY and CDR2 SVGAGI. This chain's CDR3 is CASSYGGTDTQYF. CDR3 bases: TGTGCCAGCAGTTACGGGGGCACAGATACGCAGTATTTT.

The rearrangement links TRBV4-1 to TRBJ2-1, with 9 bases that match TRBD1. Germline V gene lookup returns CDR1 MGHRA and CDR2 YSYEKL. The ends lost 1 base at V and 6 bases at J; junction bases unmatched: 4. The CDR3 loop spans 15 amino acids. CDR3 DNA: TGCGCCAGCAGCCAAGGTCCGGGACAGGGCAATGAGCAGTTCTTC. Translated, it gives CASSQGPGQGNEQFF.

This clone has a single count. The chain couples TRBV5-6 to TRBJ1-1; no reliable D call. The V end lost 0 bases, the J end lost 4 bases, and 4 bases lay between the germline ends. This CDR3 is 12 amino acids long. Germline V gene lookup returns CDR1 SGHDT and CDR2 YYEEEE. The CDR3 is CASSLVSTEAFF. DNA of the CDR3: TGTGCCAGCAGCTTGGTCAGCACTGAAGCTTTCTTT.

This clone was seen a handful of times. The chain links TRBV6-6 to TRBJ1-1; D is uncertain. Germline CDR1 and CDR2: MNHNY and SVGAGI (reference sequence). The CDR3 has 16 amino acids. Trimming took 4 bases from V and 1 from J, leaving 16 bases between them. CDR3 nucleotide sequence: TGTGCCAGCAGTTTAGGCTACATACTTCGGAACACTGAAGCTTTCTTT. Translated: CASSLGYILRNTEAFF.

This clone has a handful of counts. The gene calls are TRBV6-6 and TRBJ2-7; the match to TRBD1 covers 9 bases. The CDR3 is 15 residues long. The germline CDR1 and CDR2 sequences are MNHNY and SVGAGI (reference sequence). J was trimmed by 7 bases and V by 0 bases; bases with no gene match: 7. The CDR3 region has the DNA TGTGCCAGCAGTTACTCCGGGACAGGGACAAGGGAGCAGTACTTC. It translates to CASSYSGTGTREQYF.

V gene TRBV27 combines with J gene TRBJ1-5; a weak D match, TRBD1 (6 bases). The CDR3 loop spans 16 amino acids. CDR1 is MNHEY and CDR2 is SMNVEV in the germline V gene (reference sequence). V was trimmed by 2 bases and J by 1 base, leaving 12 bases between them. As DNA, the CDR3 is TGTGCCAGCAGTTTAGGGGGCCCGCTCAGCAATCAGCCCCAGCATTTT. Translation: CASSLGGPLSNQPQHF.

J is TRBJ2-7 and V is TRBV7-9, with D perhaps TRBD2 (5 bases). Per the germline V gene, CDR1 is SEHNR and CDR2 is FQNEAQ (reference sequence). Trimming pared 0 bases from V and 5 bases from J, leaving 5 bases between. This CDR3 comprises 12 residues. Here the CDR3 DNA reads TGTGCCAGCAGCTTAGCGAGGGACGAGCAGTACTTC. Its protein product is CASSLARDEQYF.

The rearrangement uses TRBV4-1 and TRBJ2-7, with 10 bases matching TRBD2. J lost 0 bases, V lost 3 bases, and 2 bases had no gene match. Germline values: CDR1 MGHRA, CDR2 YSYEKL. The CDR3 runs to 15 residues. CDR3 sequence (DNA): TGCGCCAGCAGCCACCTAGCGGGAGTCTCCTACGAGCAGTACTTC. Protein product: CASSHLAGVSYEQYF.

The rearrangement joins TRBV11-2 to TRBJ2-2; tentatively, D is TRBD1 (7 bases). The CDR3 totals 17 residues. Germline CDR1 SGHAT, CDR2 FQNNGV. The V and J ends lost 0 bases and 0 bases respectively, with 11 bases between them. The CDR3 region has the DNA TGTGCCAGCAGCTTAGATCGGGGGACAGCGAACACCGGGGAGCTGTTTTTT. It yields the protein CASSLDRGTANTGELFF.

In its sample, this clone was seen once. V and J are TRBV10-2 and TRBJ2-1; 7 positions match TRBD1. The ends lost 1 base at V and 8 bases at J; junction bases unmatched: 8. Looked up from germline, CDR1 is WSHSY and CDR2 is SAAADI. This CDR3 comprises 15 residues. The CDR3 DNA follows: TGCGCCAGCAGTGAGTTACAGGGGAGAGTCGATGAGCAGTTCTTC. Residues: CASSELQGRVDEQFF.

The V and J genes are TRBV19 and TRBJ1-5; 8 bases are a match to TRBD1. The CDR3 extends over 22 amino acids. The germline gives CDR1 LNHDA, CDR2 SQIVND (reference sequence). Losses at the gene ends were 7 bases for V and 0 bases for J; bases not matched to a gene: 26. The CDR3 DNA is TGTGCCAGTAATCCCCATCGGGTGGGACAGGCGAGCCAACTTTATAGCAATCAGCCCCAGCATTTT. This sequence encodes CASNPHRVGQASQLYSNQPQHF.

This chain uses TRBV7-9 with TRBJ2-1; the D gene could be TRBD1 or TRBD2 (6 bases each). The CDR3 runs 18 residues. Germline V gene sequence: CDR1 SEHNR, CDR2 FQNEAQ (reference sequence). Trimming removed 1 base at V and 0 bases at J, with 16 bases between. The CDR3 DNA reads TGTGCCAGCAGCTTAGTGGGTGGCGGGACACGCTCCTACAATGAGCAGTTCTTC. It translates to CASSLVGGGTRSYNEQFF.

This clone was seen just once. J is TRBJ2-3 and V is TRBV11-2; TRBD1 agrees at 10 bases. With 4 bases clipped from V and 2 bases from J, the junction kept 3 bases outside the gene matches. The CDR3 extends over 15 amino acids. Germline lookup yields CDR1 SGHAT and CDR2 FQNNGV. The CDR3 here is CASSSGTGATDTQYF. The CDR3 DNA reads TGTGCCAGCAGCTCCGGGACAGGGGCCACAGATACGCAGTATTTT.

The chain couples TRBV6-4 to TRBJ2-2; tentatively, D is TRBD1 or TRBD2 (5 bases each). The CDR3 consists of 13 residues. Deletions cut 3 bases from V and 3 bases from J, with 5 bases between. Germline assignment: CDR1 MRHNA and CDR2 SNTAGT. The CDR3 sequence is CASSEGHTGELFF. CDR3 coding DNA: TGTGCCAGCAGTGAGGGACACACCGGGGAGCTGTTTTTT.

The chain employs TRBV9 and TRBJ2-3; TRBD2 aligns across 12 bases. The CDR3 extends over 17 amino acids. CDR1 SGDLS and CDR2 YYNGEE come from the germline V gene. Unmatched junction bases numbered 3, after V lost 0 bases and J lost 1 base. Here the CDR3 reads CASSVGLAGDGTDTQYF. In nucleotides, the CDR3 is TGTGCCAGCAGCGTAGGACTAGCGGGGGACGGCACAGATACGCAGTATTTT.

The rearrangement uses TRBV6-4 and TRBJ2-1; D unclear. CDR3 length: 11 amino acids. The V gene's germline CDR1 is MRHNA and CDR2 SNTAGT. V was trimmed by 3 bases and J by 7 bases, leaving 4 bases between them. The chain's CDR3 is CASSEGNEQFF. The DNA of the CDR3 is TGTGCCAGCAGTGAAGGTAATGAGCAGTTCTTC.

This clone was counted only a few times. This chain joins TRBV9 and TRBJ2-5; D may be TRBD2 (6 bases). V lost 0 bases to trimming and J lost 5 bases, with 14 bases between them. The CDR3 has 15 amino acids. CDR1 and CDR2 from the germline V gene are SGDLS and YYNGEE. For the CDR3, the DNA is TGTGCCAGCAGCGTAGGATCAGGAGGGATTGAGACCCAGTACTTC. Protein sequence: CASSVGSGGIETQYF.

This chain links TRBV2 with TRBJ1-2; D remains unclear. V shed 6 bases and J shed 2 bases, with 10 bases lying between them. Germline lookup yields CDR1 SNHLY and CDR2 FYNNEI. The CDR3 covers 13 residues. CDR3 DNA: TGTGCCAGCAGCCCGGACGGGAACTATGGCTACACCTTC. It is translated as CASSPDGNYGYTF.

The V gene is TRBV6-6, the J gene TRBJ1-1; D gene unclear. Per the germline V gene, CDR1 is MNHNY and CDR2 is SVGAGI (reference sequence). V was shortened by 0 bases and J by 0 bases, with 8 bases between the two germline ends. CDR3 length equals 15 residues. This CDR3 reads CASSYSTEMNTEAFF. CDR3 in DNA: TGTGCCAGCAGTTACTCGACGGAAATGAACACTGAAGCTTTCTTT.

This chain uses TRBV6-1 with TRBJ1-1; D uncertain. The V gene lost 4 bases and the J gene lost 8 bases, with 11 bases spanning the gap. Germline CDR1 MNHNS, CDR2 SASEGT. The CDR3 is 12 residues long. In DNA form, the CDR3 reads TGTGCCAGCAGTGGGAGGGCGTTCGAAGCTTTCTTT. Translating it yields CASSGRAFEAFF.

The J gene is TRBJ2-3, the V gene TRBV6-4; a possible D gene is TRBD2 (6 bases). This CDR3 region has 16 residues. V shed 0 bases and J shed 2 bases, with 12 bases lying between them. Germline values: CDR1 MRHNA, CDR2 SNTAGT. The CDR3 region has the DNA TGTGCCAGCAGTGACTCAGCGGCTAGCGACACAGATACGCAGTATTTT. Residues: CASSDSAASDTDTQYF.

The rearrangement uses TRBV20-1 and TRBJ1-2, with D uncertain. V dropped 3 bases and J dropped 6 bases, with 8 bases sitting between them. Germline V gene lookup returns CDR1 DFQATT and CDR2 SNEGSKA (reference sequence). The CDR3 extends over 11 amino acids. CDR3: CSARILNGYTF. The CDR3 DNA reads TGCAGTGCTAGGATCCTTAATGGCTACACCTTC.

The chain couples TRBV28 to TRBJ2-7; TRBD1 or TRBD2 may be the D gene (5 bases each). The length of the CDR3 is 19 residues. The germline V gene encodes CDR1 MDHEN and CDR2 SYDVKM. V shed 1 base and J shed 2 bases, with 24 bases lying between them. Written as DNA, the CDR3 is TGTGCCAGCAGTTTATCCGATCGGGACGGAACCGGACCCCCCTACGAGCAGTACTTC. This sequence encodes CASSLSDRDGTGPPYEQYF.